The source of this T cell receptor (beta chain) is a study of blood T cell repertoires in COVID-19. On the study more broadly: Collection of acute and convalescent COVID-19 samples took place in the United States, Italy and Spain. Nucleic acid was either cDNA or gDNA, and it came from T cells, B-cell-depleted T cells, or PBMCs.

Original processing notes: Researchers report that nucleated cell counts were estimated from reference gene primer amplification. This table comes from immunoSEQ multiplex PCR, and its TCRdb copy is limited to in-frame clones, with some not included. Clone size and the V and J calls come from that table; the DNA yielded D and trimming. The sample has fewer than 90,000 clones, about three quarters seen once; the top ten hold about half. With V trimmed by 3 bases and J by 7 bases, 7 bases remained unmatched. The germline CDR1 and CDR2 sequences are MDHEN and SYDVKM. This CDR3 is built from 15 residues.

Input material: peripheral blood. V gene TRBV28 combines with J gene TRBJ1-2, with 11 positions matching TRBD1. The sequence came from a human donor in a cohort sampled during active COVID-19. CDR3: CASSFWDRGMGGYTF. The CDR3 DNA sequence: TGTGCCAGCAGTTTTTGGGACAGGGGGATGGGTGGCTACACCTTC.